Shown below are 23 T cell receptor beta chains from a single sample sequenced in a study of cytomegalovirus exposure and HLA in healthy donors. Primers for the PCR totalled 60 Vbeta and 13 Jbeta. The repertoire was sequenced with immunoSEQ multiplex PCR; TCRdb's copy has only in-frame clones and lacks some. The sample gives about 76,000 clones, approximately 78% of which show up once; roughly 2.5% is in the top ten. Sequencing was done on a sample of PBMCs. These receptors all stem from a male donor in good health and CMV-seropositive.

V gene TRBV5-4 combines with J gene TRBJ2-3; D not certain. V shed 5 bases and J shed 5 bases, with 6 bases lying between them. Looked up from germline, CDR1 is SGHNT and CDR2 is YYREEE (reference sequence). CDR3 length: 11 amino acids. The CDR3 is CASRSEDTQYF. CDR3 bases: TGTGCCAGCAGAAGCGAAGATACGCAGTATTTT.

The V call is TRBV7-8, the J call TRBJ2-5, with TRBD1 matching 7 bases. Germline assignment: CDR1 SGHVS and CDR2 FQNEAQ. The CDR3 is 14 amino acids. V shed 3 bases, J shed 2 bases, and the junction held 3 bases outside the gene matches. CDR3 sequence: CASSFEGQQETQYF. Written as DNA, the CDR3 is TGTGCCAGCAGCTTCGAGGGACAGCAAGAGACCCAGTACTTC.

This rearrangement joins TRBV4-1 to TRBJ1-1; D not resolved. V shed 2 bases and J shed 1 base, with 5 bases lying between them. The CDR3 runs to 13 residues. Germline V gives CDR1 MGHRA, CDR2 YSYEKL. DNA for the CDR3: TGCGCCAGCAGCCAAAGAGAGAACACTGAAGCTTTCTTT. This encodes CASSQRENTEAFF.

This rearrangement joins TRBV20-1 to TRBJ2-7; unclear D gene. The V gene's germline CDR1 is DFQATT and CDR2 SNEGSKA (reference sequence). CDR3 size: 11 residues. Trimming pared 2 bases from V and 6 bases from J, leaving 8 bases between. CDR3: CSARLVSEQYF. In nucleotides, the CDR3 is TGCAGTGCTAGACTAGTATCCGAGCAGTACTTC.

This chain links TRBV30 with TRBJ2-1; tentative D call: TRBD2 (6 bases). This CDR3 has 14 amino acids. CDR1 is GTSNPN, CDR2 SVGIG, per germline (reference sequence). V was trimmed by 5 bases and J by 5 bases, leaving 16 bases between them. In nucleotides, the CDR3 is TGTGCCTGGGATTGGTCGGGAGACAACAATGAGCAGTTCTTC. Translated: CAWDWSGDNNEQFF.

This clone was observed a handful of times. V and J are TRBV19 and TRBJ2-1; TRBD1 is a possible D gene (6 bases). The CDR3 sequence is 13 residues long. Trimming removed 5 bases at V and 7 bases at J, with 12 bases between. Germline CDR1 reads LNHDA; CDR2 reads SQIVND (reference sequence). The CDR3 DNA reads TGTGCCAGTAGTGCAACTAGGGGGAATGAGCAGTTCTTC. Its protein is CASSATRGNEQFF.

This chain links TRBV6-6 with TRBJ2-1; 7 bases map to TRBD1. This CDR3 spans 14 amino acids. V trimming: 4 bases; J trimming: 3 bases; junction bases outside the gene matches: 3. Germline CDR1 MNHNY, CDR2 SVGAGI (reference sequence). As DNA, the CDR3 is TGTGCCAGCAGTTTGGACAGGAACTACAATGAGCAGTTCTTC. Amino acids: CASSLDRNYNEQFF.

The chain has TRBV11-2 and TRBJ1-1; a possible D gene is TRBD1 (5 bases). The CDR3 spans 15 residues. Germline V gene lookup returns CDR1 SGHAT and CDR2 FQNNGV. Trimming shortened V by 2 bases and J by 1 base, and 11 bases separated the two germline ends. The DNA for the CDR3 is TGTGCCAGCAGCTTAAGGGCGGGACGGAACACTGAAGCTTTCTTT. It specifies CASSLRAGRNTEAFF.

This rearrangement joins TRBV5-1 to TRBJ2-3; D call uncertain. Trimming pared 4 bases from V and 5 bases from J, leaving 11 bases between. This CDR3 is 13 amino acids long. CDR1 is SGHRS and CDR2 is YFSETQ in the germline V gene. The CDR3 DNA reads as TGCGCCAGCAGCGAGCTATCTTTAGATACGCAGTATTTT. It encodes CASSELSLDTQYF.

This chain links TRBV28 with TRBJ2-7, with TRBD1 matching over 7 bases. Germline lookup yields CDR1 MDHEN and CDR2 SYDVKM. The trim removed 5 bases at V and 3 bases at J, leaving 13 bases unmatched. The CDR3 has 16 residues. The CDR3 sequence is CASSPPPGQTFYEQYF. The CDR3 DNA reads TGTGCCAGCAGTCCACCCCCGGGACAGACCTTCTACGAGCAGTACTTC.

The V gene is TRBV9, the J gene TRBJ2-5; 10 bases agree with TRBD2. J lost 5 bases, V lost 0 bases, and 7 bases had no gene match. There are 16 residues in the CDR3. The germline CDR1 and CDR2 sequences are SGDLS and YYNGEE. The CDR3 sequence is CASSVAASGSDETQYF. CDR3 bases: TGTGCCAGCAGCGTAGCGGCTAGCGGGAGCGACGAGACCCAGTACTTC. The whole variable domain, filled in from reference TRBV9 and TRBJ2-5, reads DSGVTQTPKHLITATGQRVTLRCSPRSGDLSVYWYQQSLDQGLQFLIQYYNGEERAKGNILERFSAQQFPDLHSELNLSSLELGDSALYFCASSVAASGSDETQYFGPGTRLLVL.

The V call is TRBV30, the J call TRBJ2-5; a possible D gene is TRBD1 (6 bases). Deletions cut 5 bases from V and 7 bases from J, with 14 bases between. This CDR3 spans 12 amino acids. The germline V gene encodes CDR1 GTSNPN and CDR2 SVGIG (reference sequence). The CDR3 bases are TGTGCCTGGCAGGATTTAGGGGGGACCCAGTACTTC. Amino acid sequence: CAWQDLGGTQYF. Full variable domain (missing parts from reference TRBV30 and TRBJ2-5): SQTIHQWPATLVQPVGSPLSLECTVEGTSNPNLYWYRQAAGRGLQLLFYSVGIGQISSEVPQNLSASRPQDRQFILSSKKLLLSDSGFYLCAWQDLGGTQYFGPGTRLLVL.

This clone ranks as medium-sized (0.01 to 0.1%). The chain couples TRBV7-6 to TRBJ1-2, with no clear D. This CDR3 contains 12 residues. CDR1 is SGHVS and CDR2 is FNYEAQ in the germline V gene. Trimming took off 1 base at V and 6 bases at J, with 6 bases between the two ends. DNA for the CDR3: TGTGCCAGCAGCTTAGAGGAGGATGGCTACACCTTC. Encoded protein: CASSLEEDGYTF.

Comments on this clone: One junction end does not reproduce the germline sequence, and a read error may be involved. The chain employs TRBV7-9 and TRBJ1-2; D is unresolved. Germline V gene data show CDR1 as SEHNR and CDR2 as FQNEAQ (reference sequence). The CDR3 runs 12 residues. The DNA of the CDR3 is TGTGCCAGCAGCATGGGTAACTATGACTACACCTTC. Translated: CASSMGNYDYTF.

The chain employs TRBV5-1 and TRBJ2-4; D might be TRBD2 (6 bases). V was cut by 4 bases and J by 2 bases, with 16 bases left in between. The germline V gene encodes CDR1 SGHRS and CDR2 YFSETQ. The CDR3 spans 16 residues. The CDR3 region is CASSAGSRSSKNIQYF. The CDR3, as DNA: TGCGCCAGCAGCGCCGGGAGCAGATCCTCCAAAAACATTCAGTACTTC.

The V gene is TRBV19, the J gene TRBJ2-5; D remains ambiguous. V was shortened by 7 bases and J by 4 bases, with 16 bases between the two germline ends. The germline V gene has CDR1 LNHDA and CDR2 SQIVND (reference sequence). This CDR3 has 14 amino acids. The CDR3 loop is CASNPSHAGETQYF. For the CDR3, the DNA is TGTGCCAGTAACCCGTCCCACGCCGGAGAGACCCAGTACTTC.

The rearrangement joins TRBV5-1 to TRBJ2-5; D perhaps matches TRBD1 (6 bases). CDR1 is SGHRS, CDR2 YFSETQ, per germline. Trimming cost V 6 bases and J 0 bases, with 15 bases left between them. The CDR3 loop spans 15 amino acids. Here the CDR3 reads CASTIRDKNQETQYF. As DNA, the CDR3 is TGCGCCAGCACAATTAGGGACAAAAACCAAGAGACCCAGTACTTC.

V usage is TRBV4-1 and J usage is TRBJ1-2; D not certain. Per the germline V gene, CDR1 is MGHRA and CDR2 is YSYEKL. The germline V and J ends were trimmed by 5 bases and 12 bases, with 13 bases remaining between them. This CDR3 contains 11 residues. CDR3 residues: CASSARGRDTF. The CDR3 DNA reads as TGCGCCAGCAGCGCCCGGGGTCGGGACACCTTC.

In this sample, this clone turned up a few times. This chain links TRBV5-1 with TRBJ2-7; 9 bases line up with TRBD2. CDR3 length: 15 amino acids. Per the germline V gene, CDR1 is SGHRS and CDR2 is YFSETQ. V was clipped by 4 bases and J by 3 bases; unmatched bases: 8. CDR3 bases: TGCGCCAGCAGCGCGGGGGGGATGGTCAACTACGAGCAGTACTTC. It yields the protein CASSAGGMVNYEQYF.

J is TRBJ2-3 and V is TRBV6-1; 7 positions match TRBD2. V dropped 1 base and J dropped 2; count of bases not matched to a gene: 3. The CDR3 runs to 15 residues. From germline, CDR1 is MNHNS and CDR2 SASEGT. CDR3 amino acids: CASSEGTRVTDTQYF. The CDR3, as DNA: TGTGCCAGCAGTGAAGGGACTAGAGTCACAGATACGCAGTATTTT.

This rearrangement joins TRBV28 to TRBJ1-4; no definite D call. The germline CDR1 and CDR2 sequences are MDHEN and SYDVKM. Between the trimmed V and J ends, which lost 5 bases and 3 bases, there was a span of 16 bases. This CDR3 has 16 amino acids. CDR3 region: CASSPLRGGSNEKLFF. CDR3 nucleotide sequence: TGTGCCAGCAGTCCCCTCCGGGGAGGGTCTAATGAAAAACTGTTTTTT.

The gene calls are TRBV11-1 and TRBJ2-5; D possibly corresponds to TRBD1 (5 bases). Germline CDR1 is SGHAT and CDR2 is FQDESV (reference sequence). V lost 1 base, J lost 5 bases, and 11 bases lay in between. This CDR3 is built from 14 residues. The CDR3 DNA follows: TGTGCCAGCAGCTTAGAAGCAGGGCGGGAGACCCAGTACTTC. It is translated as CASSLEAGRETQYF.

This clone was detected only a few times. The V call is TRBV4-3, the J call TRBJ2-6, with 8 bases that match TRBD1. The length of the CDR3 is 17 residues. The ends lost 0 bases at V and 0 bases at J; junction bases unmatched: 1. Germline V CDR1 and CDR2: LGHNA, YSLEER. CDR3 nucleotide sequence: TGCGCCAGCAGCCAAGACGGACAGGGCTCTGGGGCCAACGTCCTGACTTTC. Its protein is CASSQDGQGSGANVLTF.